Presented here are 31 T cell receptor beta chains from one specimen sequenced in a study of cytomegalovirus exposure and HLA in healthy donors. The PCR contained 60 Vbeta and 13 Jbeta primers. Some clones are missing from TCRdb's copy, which holds only in-frame ones; the method was immunoSEQ multiplex PCR. Of more than 95,000 clones listed, roughly 9.9% are singletons. The sequenced material came from PBMCs. These TCRs come from a man aged 30 to 45 in good health and CMV-seronegative.

This clone was found a few times. CDR3 sequence reads: CAWSETGMYYGYTF. DNA of the CDR3: TGTGCCTGGAGTGAGACAGGGATGTACTATGGCTACACCTTC. V and J are TRBV30 and TRBJ1-2, with 7 positions matching TRBD1. The V gene's germline CDR1 is GTSNPN and CDR2 SVGIG (reference sequence). V was pared by 1 base and J by 3 bases, with 5 bases of the junction left unmatched. This CDR3 is 14 amino acids long.

In its sample, this clone was seen a few times. This rearrangement joins TRBV11-2 to TRBJ2-5, with 8 bases fitting TRBD1. The DNA end is more similar to TRBJ2-7, so the J call may be wrong. Germline values: CDR1 SGHAT, CDR2 FQNNGV. This CDR3 has 15 residues. The CDR3 sequence is CASSVGQVGAYEQYF. CDR3 coding DNA: TGTGCCAGCAGCGTGGGACAGGTAGGGGCCTACGAGCAGTACTTC.

This chain joins TRBV11-3 and TRBJ1-1; no clear D gene. The CDR3 consists of 16 residues. Germline CDR1 SGHNT, CDR2 YENEEA. The V and J ends lost 1 base and 1 base respectively, with 13 bases between them. CDR3 amino acids: CASSLAPTRANTEAFF. DNA for the CDR3: TGTGCCAGCAGCTTAGCCCCCACGCGGGCGAACACTGAAGCTTTCTTT. Together with reference TRBV11-3 and TRBJ1-1, the CDR3 gives the full variable domain: EAGVVQSPRYKIIEKKQPVAFWCNPISGHNTLYWYLQNLGQGPELLIRYENEEAVDDSQLPKDRFSAERLKGVDSTLKIQPAELGDSAVYLCASSLAPTRANTEAFFGQGTRLTVV.

The J gene is TRBJ2-7, the V gene TRBV2, with D maybe TRBD1 (6 bases). This CDR3 comprises 15 residues. Trimming left V 0 bases short and J 3 bases short, with 12 bases between. From germline, CDR1 is SNHLY and CDR2 FYNNEI. The CDR3, as DNA: TGTGCCAGCAGTGAAGCCGACAGGTATCGCTACGAGCAGTACTTC. Amino acids: CASSEADRYRYEQYF.

The genes are TRBV7-9 and TRBJ2-3; 10 nucleotides align to TRBD1. Germline values: CDR1 SEHNR, CDR2 FQNEAQ (reference sequence). With V trimmed by 3 bases and J by 4 bases, 1 base remained unmatched. The CDR3 has 14 amino acids. As DNA, the CDR3 is TGTGCCAGCAGCTTCGACAGGGGGCCAGATACGCAGTATTTT. This sequence encodes CASSFDRGPDTQYF.

This clone was detected a few times. As DNA, the CDR3 is TGCGCCAGCAGCTTAACAGGGTCCGGGGAGCTGTTTTTT. This sequence encodes CASSLTGSGELFF. V gene TRBV5-1 combines with J gene TRBJ2-2, with D tentatively TRBD1 (6 bases). Trimming took off 2 bases at V and 6 bases at J, with 8 bases between the two ends. Germline values: CDR1 SGHRS, CDR2 YFSETQ. This CDR3 is 13 amino acids long.

The V and J genes are TRBV6-1 and TRBJ2-7; 10 nucleotides align to TRBD2. The CDR3 covers 17 residues. V lost 1 base and J lost 0; bases outside the gene matches: 6. The germline V gene has CDR1 MNHNS and CDR2 SASEGT. The CDR3 here is CASSEGPLAGPSYEQYF. In nucleotides, the CDR3 is TGTGCCAGCAGTGAAGGCCCACTAGCGGGGCCCTCCTACGAGCAGTACTTC.

The chain links TRBV5-4 to TRBJ1-3; the match to TRBD1 covers 9 bases. Germline values: CDR1 SGHNT, CDR2 YYREEE (reference sequence). V lost 0 bases and J lost 1; bases outside the gene matches: 5. The CDR3 covers 17 residues. CDR3 residues: CASSLVTGGASGNTIYF. CDR3 bases: TGTGCCAGCAGCTTGGTAACAGGGGGCGCGTCTGGAAACACCATATATTTT.

This clone has more than one count but fewer than ten. The gene calls are TRBV5-1 and TRBJ1-5; a weak D match, TRBD1 (5 bases). The V gene's germline CDR1 is SGHRS and CDR2 YFSETQ. The CDR3 is 14 residues long. The ends were cut back, 0 bases at V and 4 bases at J, with 8 bases in the middle. This chain's CDR3 is CASSLEGRNQPQHF. The CDR3 nucleotides are TGCGCCAGCAGCTTGGAGGGGAGGAATCAGCCCCAGCATTTT.

This clone was seen a few times. The genes are TRBV15 and TRBJ2-7; 7 nucleotides match TRBD2. V shed 2 bases and J 4 bases; nucleotides not matched to a gene: 8. Germline V gene lookup returns CDR1 LNHNV and CDR2 YYDKDF (reference sequence). The CDR3 loop spans 15 amino acids. CDR3: CATSRPGLDDYEQYF. CDR3 coding DNA: TGTGCCACCAGCAGACCCGGACTAGACGATTACGAGCAGTACTTC. Based on the CDR3 plus reference TRBV15 and TRBJ2-7, the full variable domain is DAMVIQNPRYQVTQFGKPVTLSCSQTLNHNVMYWYQQKSSQAPKLLFHYYDKDFNNEADTPDNFQSRRPNTSFCFLDIRSPGLGDTAMYLCATSRPGLDDYEQYFGPGTRLTVT.

This sequence joins TRBV5-1 and TRBJ1-5; unclear D gene. The germline V gene encodes CDR1 SGHRS and CDR2 YFSETQ. CDR3 length: 14 residues. V was pared by 4 bases and J by 2 bases, with 10 bases between. The CDR3 coding sequence is TGCGCCAGCAGCCTGGGCGCGGGCAATCAGCCCCAGCATTTT. Amino acids: CASSLGAGNQPQHF.

This clone was counted only a few times. The chain joins TRBV7-9 to TRBJ2-7; 12 bases align to TRBD2. Germline CDR1 is SEHNR and CDR2 is FQNEAQ (reference sequence). V was clipped by 4 bases and J by 1 base; unmatched bases: 5. The CDR3 covers 16 residues. In nucleotides, the CDR3 is TGTGCCAGCAGCTCGAGGACTAGCGGGAATTCCTACGAGCAGTACTTC. This encodes CASSSRTSGNSYEQYF.

This clone was picked up a small number of times. The V gene is TRBV18, the J gene TRBJ2-7; TRBD1 is a possible D gene (6 bases). The CDR3 is made up of 16 amino acids. Germline V CDR1 and CDR2: KGHSH, LQKENI. Deletions cut 2 bases from V and 1 base from J, with 15 bases between. CDR3 DNA sequence: TGTGCCAGCTCACCATCGGTAGGACAGACGTCCTACGAGCAGTACTTC. Translated, it gives CASSPSVGQTSYEQYF.

This clone has just a few counts. The rearrangement uses TRBV6-5 and TRBJ2-7; 8 bases map to TRBD1. Germline CDR1 MNHEY, CDR2 SVGAGI. The ends lost 4 bases at V and 4 bases at J; junction bases unmatched: 6. This CDR3 comprises 14 residues. The CDR3 nucleotides read TGTGCCAGCAGTTCTGACAGGGGCTGGTACGAGCAGTACTTC. This encodes CASSSDRGWYEQYF.

V and J are TRBV7-9 and TRBJ1-1; the D gene is possibly TRBD1 (6 bases). The V end lost 5 bases, the J end lost 7 bases, and 8 bases lay between the germline ends. CDR3 size: 11 residues. CDR1 and CDR2 from the germline V gene are SEHNR and FQNEAQ (reference sequence). In nucleotides, the CDR3 is TGTGCCAGCAGCCGGACAGATGAAGCTTTCTTT. Amino acid sequence: CASSRTDEAFF.

This clone was observed a handful of times. This chain joins TRBV5-6 and TRBJ2-1; a possible D gene is TRBD1 (6 bases). Trimming left V 4 bases short and J 0 bases short, with 14 bases between. Germline lookup yields CDR1 SGHDT and CDR2 YYEEEE. The CDR3 length is 16 residues. The CDR3 DNA follows: TGTGCCAGCAGCAGAATTGGACAGCGCTCCTACAATGAGCAGTTCTTC. This gives the protein CASSRIGQRSYNEQFF.

J is TRBJ2-3 and V is TRBV5-5, with a possible D match to TRBD2 (6 bases). Deletions cut 4 bases from V and 2 bases from J, with 14 bases between. CDR1 and CDR2 (germline): SGHKS, YYEKEE (reference sequence). The CDR3 runs to 15 residues. The CDR3 reads CASSPRTTDTDTQYF. In DNA form, the CDR3 reads TGTGCCAGCAGCCCTCGGACTACTGACACAGATACGCAGTATTTT.

This clone was counted a few times. The chain carries TRBV27 and TRBJ1-1; 11 bases line up with TRBD1. V lost 5 bases, J lost 1 base, and 3 bases stayed unmatched. The CDR3 is 15 residues long. Germline CDR1 and CDR2: MNHEY and SMNVEV (reference sequence). The CDR3: CASSGQGAANTEAFF. Written as DNA, the CDR3 is TGTGCCAGCAGTGGACAGGGGGCGGCGAACACTGAAGCTTTCTTT.

This clone was counted only a few times. J is TRBJ1-1 and V is TRBV4-1; possibly TRBD1 for D (6 bases). This CDR3 comprises 11 residues. Germline V gene data show CDR1 as MGHRA and CDR2 as YSYEKL. Trimming left V 4 bases short and J 8 bases short, with 8 bases between. CDR3 sequence: CASSRGQEAFF. CDR3 nucleotide sequence: TGCGCCAGCAGCCGCGGACAGGAAGCTTTCTTT.

This clone came up a few times. The chain uses TRBV19 and TRBJ1-3; possibly TRBD1 for D (6 bases). Germline V lookup: CDR1 LNHDA, CDR2 SQIVND (reference sequence). The CDR3 is 15 amino acids. V lost 8 bases and J lost 0, with 14 bases in between. The CDR3 DNA sequence: TGTGCCAGTGAAGACAGGCCTTACTCTGGAAACACCATATATTTT. Protein: CASEDRPYSGNTIYF. The whole variable domain, remainder taken from reference TRBV19 and TRBJ1-3, is DGGITQSPKYLFRKEGQNVTLSCEQNLNHDAMYWYRQDPGQGLRLIYYSQIVNDFQKGDIAEGYSVSREKKESFPLTVTSAQKNPTAFYLCASEDRPYSGNTIYFGEGSWLTVV.

This clone was seen only once. V usage is TRBV7-8 and J usage is TRBJ2-2, with D possibly being TRBD2 (6 bases). This CDR3 is built from 14 residues. Per germline, CDR1 SGHVS and CDR2 FQNEAQ. The V end was cut by 8 bases, the J end by 4 bases, with 14 bases between. The CDR3 sequence: CASGPGDATGELFF. As DNA, the CDR3 is TGTGCCAGCGGGCCGGGGGACGCCACCGGGGAGCTGTTTTTT.

This clone was observed a few times. The chain joins TRBV9 to TRBJ2-3; perhaps TRBD2 as D (6 bases). V was trimmed by 3 bases and J by 2 bases, leaving 16 bases between them. Germline CDR1 and CDR2: SGDLS and YYNGEE. CDR3 size: 16 residues. The CDR3 sequence is CASSANYGGLTDTQYF. Here the CDR3 DNA reads TGTGCCAGCAGCGCGAATTACGGGGGTCTCACAGATACGCAGTATTTT.

This clone has more than one count but fewer than ten. This chain joins TRBV9 and TRBJ1-4; possible D gene TRBD1, 5 bases. There are 16 residues in the CDR3. V shed 1 base and J shed 2 bases, with 12 bases lying between them. The germline gives CDR1 SGDLS, CDR2 YYNGEE. CDR3 region: CASSVQGGSTNEKLFF. CDR3 DNA sequence: TGTGCCAGCAGCGTACAGGGAGGATCGACTAATGAAAAACTGTTTTTT.

This clone was observed a handful of times. In DNA form, the CDR3 reads TGCGCCAGCAGCCCGCAGGGGCCCAGGTATAATTCACCCCTCCACTTT. Its translation is CASSPQGPRYNSPLHF. The gene calls are TRBV5-1 and TRBJ1-6; D is possibly TRBD1 (6 bases). Germline V gene lookup returns CDR1 SGHRS and CDR2 YFSETQ. This CDR3 is built from 16 residues. The V end was cut by 4 bases, the J end by 4 bases, with 15 bases between.

This clone was counted between two and nine times. The chain uses TRBV6-5 and TRBJ1-2; D is possibly TRBD1 (5 bases). V gave up 2 bases and J gave up 6 bases, with 10 bases separating them. The CDR3 runs to 13 residues. CDR1 and CDR2 (germline): MNHEY, SVGAGI. The CDR3 reads CASSYGATNGYTF. CDR3 bases: TGTGCCAGCAGTTACGGGGCGACCAATGGCTACACCTTC.

For this clone: Other DNA sequences in this specimen translate into the identical CDR3. The chain couples TRBV30 to TRBJ2-7; 8 nucleotides agree with TRBD1. The CDR3 spans 13 residues. The V segment lost 4 bases and the J segment 6 bases; nucleotides outside the gene matches: 8. The germline CDR1 and CDR2 sequences are GTSNPN and SVGIG (reference sequence). The CDR3: CAWKGQGAGEQYF. The CDR3 DNA reads TGTGCCTGGAAGGGGCAGGGGGCTGGCGAGCAGTACTTC.

The chain uses TRBV18 and TRBJ2-7, with 8 bases fitting TRBD2. The CDR3 spans 17 residues. The germline V gene encodes CDR1 KGHSH and CDR2 LQKENI. V lost 3 bases and J lost 6; bases outside the gene matches: 16. The CDR3 coding sequence is TGTGCCAGCTCACCCCGGCGGAGCGGGGCCCGGGAGGGCGAGCAGTACTTC. Translating gives CASSPRRSGAREGEQYF.

This clone was detected only a few times. The V gene is TRBV7-2, the J gene TRBJ1-1; D call uncertain. The V end was cut by 8 bases, the J end by 3 bases, with 13 bases between. The CDR3 loop spans 13 amino acids. CDR1 and CDR2 (germline): SGHTA, FQGNSA. CDR3 sequence: CASHDLPHTEAFF. The CDR3 DNA reads TGTGCCAGCCATGACTTACCCCACACTGAAGCTTTCTTT.

The CDR3 coding sequence is TGTGCCAGCAGTTTAGGGACTAGCTTCTACGAGCAGTACTTC. Its protein product is CASSLGTSFYEQYF. V gene TRBV27 combines with J gene TRBJ2-7; 9 nucleotides align to TRBD2. Trimming took 2 bases from V and 3 from J; bases not matched to a gene: 2. The CDR3 covers 14 residues. Germline V gives CDR1 MNHEY, CDR2 SMNVEV (reference sequence).

The V call is TRBV19, the J call TRBJ1-6; tentative D call: TRBD1 (6 bases). Looked up from germline, CDR1 is LNHDA and CDR2 is SQIVND (reference sequence). V was trimmed by 7 bases and J by 4 bases, leaving 11 bases between them. This CDR3 is 14 amino acids long. CDR3 sequence reads: CASTGQPYNSPLHF. The CDR3 DNA follows: TGTGCCAGTACCGGACAGCCTTATAATTCACCCCTCCACTTT.

CDR3 DNA: TGTGCCAGCAGCGGCGGGGTAACGGGAACCTACTACGAGCAGTACTTC. Translating gives CASSGGVTGTYYEQYF. The V gene is TRBV4-2, the J gene TRBJ2-7; D is perhaps TRBD2 (6 bases). The germline CDR1 and CDR2 sequences are LGHNA and YNFKEQ. CDR3 length equals 16 residues. V was cut by 5 bases and J by 3 bases, with 20 bases left in between.